The rows below give T cell receptor beta chains drawn from one sample of a study of tumor and adjacent non-tumor tissue in lung cancer. From the multiplex PCR reads, TCRdb called clonotypes with MiXCR, one entry per CDR3 protein. The sample records tens of thousands of distinct CDR3 sequences, around 71% being singletons. The sample consisted of lung tumor tissue. The receptors were gathered from a man aged 55 to 70 with non-small cell lung cancer. The conserved cysteine and the conserved F or W are not part of the CDR3 here. The order of the fields is V gene, D gene, CDR3 protein. D genes are given only for firm matches.

V: TRBV11-2
D: .
CDR3: ASSSSLTTQY

V: TRBV20-1
D: TRBD2
CDR3: SAQREGRYEQC

V: TRBV20-1
D: .
CDR3: SASGTPRGQETQY

V: TRBV28
D: TRBD2
CDR3: TSFSGNRPKGQY

V: TRBV11-2
D: .
CDR3: ASSLGGDEGQQF

V: TRBV29-1
D: TRBD2
CDR3: SGGGWIGDNEQF

V: TRBV12-3/TRBV12-4
D: TRBD2
CDR3: ASNLKLAGGGTDTQY

V: TRBV20-1
D: .
CDR3: SAREAHGLGEQY

V: TRBV20-1
D: .
CDR3: SARLPGAYGYT

V: TRBV6-6
D: .
CDR3: ASYPRGQNTEAF

V: TRBV11-1
D: .
CDR3: ASSFTGGAYKQY

V: TRBV10-3
D: .
CDR3: AISEPQGQVTEAF

V: TRBV2
D: .
CDR3: VTRDPASTGTQY

V: TRBV6-1
D: .
CDR3: ACSERGGFPTYEQY

V: TRBV20-1
D: .
CDR3: SARDIWEVGTDTQY

V: TRBV29-1
D: .
CDR3: TVEVGLVGNEQF

V: TRBV10-3
D: .
CDR3: AIRGTSSTDTQY

V: TRBV29-1
D: .
CDR3: SVEDQLAPIYNEQF

V: TRBV5-1
D: .
CDR3: ASSLEAQGFSGNTIY

V: TRBV11-2
D: .
CDR3: AYSLLRETGYT

V: TRBV6-5
D: .
CDR3: ASSLNSVESGANVLT

V: TRBV7-8
D: .
CDR3: ASSSLTRTQY

V: TRBV29-1
D: .
CDR3: SALRRGRDGPLELF

V: TRBV20-1
D: .
CDR3: SARDRSYSAQPQH

V: TRBV4-2
D: TRBD2
CDR3: ATREGTSTDTQY

V: TRBV14
D: .
CDR3: ASSQDLGPGVRDSRGGYT

V: TRBV11-3
D: .
CDR3: PSSPRGHRANDQF

V: TRBV5-1
D: .
CDR3: ASSLEGFYEHY

V: TRBV6-1
D: TRBD2
CDR3: TSSASGDIDKQY

V: TRBV4-2
D: .
CDR3: ASSQEDKGLSETQY

V: TRBV4-2
D: .
CDR3: ASSQDLGRGEKLF

V: TRBV13
D: .
CDR3: ASSRRTRGTDTHY

V: TRBV30
D: TRBD1
CDR3: AWNPDDRGNTEAF

V: TRBV2
D: .
CDR3: ASSERGAAKNIQY

V: TRBV20-1
D: .
CDR3: SVADSEGARLF

V: TRBV11-2
D: TRBD1
CDR3: ASSLGQGSAYEQF

V: TRBV24-1
D: .
CDR3: ATSDTTGTQPYNEQF

V: TRBV19
D: TRBD1
CDR3: ASSGTGSDQPQH

V: TRBV28
D: TRBD2
CDR3: ASNSAPGLASSSYNEQF

V: TRBV11-1
D: .
CDR3: ASIFIGRHDDQF

V: TRBV7-8
D: TRBD1
CDR3: ASSRGTANNQPQH

V: TRBV29-1
D: .
CDR3: SVLETVETQY

V: TRBV4-3
D: TRBD2
CDR3: ASSQRGTSYVNEQF

V: TRBV4-1
D: TRBD1
CDR3: SSRQPFGQAYEQY